The rows below give T cell receptor beta chains drawn from one sample of a study of blood T cells in healthy people across ages. TCRdb processed the 5' RACE reads anew with MiXCR; each CDR3 protein has one entry. The repertoire holds 1.5 million to 2 million distinct CDR3 sequences, with approximately 30% as singletons. Sequencing input: blood. The receptors were sampled from a woman under 40 in good health. CDR3s include the opening cysteine and the closing phenylalanine or tryptophan. The D gene is left open where the match is weak. Rows may omit the clone size; those that give it use once, few, many or a size class.

NA | TRBJ1-3 | NA | TRBV12-3/TRBV12-4 | CASSLGALHSGNTIYF | TGTGCCAGCAGTTTAGGGGCGCTACACTCTGGAAACACCATATATTTT
few | TRBJ2-5 | TRBD2 | TRBV9 | CASSVVGLAGVETQYF | TGTGCCAGCAGCGTAGTAGGACTAGCGGGAGTAGAGACCCAGTACTTC
NA | TRBJ2-6 | NA | TRBV5-1 | CASSSDSPDSGANVLTF | TGCGCCAGCAGTTCGGACAGCCCGGACTCTGGGGCCAACGTCCTGACTTTC
many | TRBJ2-7 | NA | TRBV20-1 | CSAIKGRPYEQYF | TGCAGTGCCATAAAGGGGCGACCCTACGAGCAGTACTTC
NA | TRBJ2-3 | TRBD2 | TRBV11-2 | CASSLVTSGAYTDTQYF | TGTGCCAGCAGCTTAGTGACTAGCGGGGCGTACACAGATACGCAGTATTTT
few | TRBJ2-7 | TRBD1 | TRBV12-3/TRBV12-4 | CASSTGTGVSEQYF | TGTGCCAGCAGTACCGGGACAGGGGTAAGCGAGCAGTACTTC
NA | TRBJ2-7 | TRBD1 | TRBV6-2/TRBV6-3 | CASSLQGTQSYEQYF | TGTGCCAGCAGCTTACAGGGGACCCAGTCCTACGAGCAGTACTTC
few | TRBJ1-4 | NA | TRBV5-5 | CASSSEVGAGEKLFF | TGTGCCAGCAGCTCCGAAGTGGGGGCGGGTGAAAAACTGTTTTTT
few | TRBJ1-5 | NA | TRBV4-3 | CASSHHKGAFYQPQHF | TGCGCCAGCAGCCATCACAAAGGGGCCTTTTATCAGCCCCAGCATTTT
NA | TRBJ2-5 | NA | TRBV29-1 | CSVSTREAQYF | TGCAGCGTTTCGACTAGAGAGGCCCAGTACTTC
few | TRBJ2-7 | TRBD2 | TRBV15 | CATSRALGAGGHEQYF | TGTGCCACCAGCAGAGCGTTAGGAGCGGGGGGTCACGAGCAGTACTTC
NA | TRBJ2-3 | TRBD2 | TRBV20-1 | CSATLAGAPDTQYF | TGCAGTGCGACCCTAGCGGGAGCGCCAGATACGCAGTATTTT
few | TRBJ1-3 | NA | TRBV20-1 | CSAMARLSGNTIYF | TGCAGTGCTATGGCACGGCTCTCTGGAAACACCATATATTTT
NA | TRBJ1-2 | NA | TRBV7-9 | CASSRGGWIGYTF | TGTGCCAGCAGCCGGGGAGGATGGATTGGCTACACCTTC
few | TRBJ2-7 | TRBD2 | TRBV25-1 | CASSESWGGYEQYF | TGTGCCAGCAGTGAATCCTGGGGGGGCTACGAGCAGTACTTC
NA | TRBJ1-6 | TRBD1 | TRBV29-1 | CSVRDRYNSPLHF | TGCAGCGTGAGGGACAGGTATAATTCACCCCTCCACTTT
NA | TRBJ1-4 | NA | TRBV30 | CAWSGYGWGKLFF | TGTGCCTGGAGTGGTTACGGATGGGGAAAACTGTTTTTT
many | TRBJ2-6 | NA | TRBV12-3/TRBV12-4 | CASSLAGTLSGANVLTF | TGTGCCAGCAGTTTAGCAGGAACCCTCTCTGGGGCCAACGTCCTGACTTTC
many | TRBJ2-6 | TRBD1 | TRBV6-5 | CASSYRDSPPVGSGANVLTF | TGTGCCAGCAGTTACCGGGACAGCCCACCAGTGGGTTCTGGGGCCAACGTCCTGACTTTC
many | TRBJ2-7 | NA | TRBV11-2 | CASSNLGGTFGEQYF | TGTGCCAGCAGTAATTTGGGAGGCACGTTTGGGGAGCAGTACTTC
many | TRBJ2-5 | NA | TRBV10-3 | CAISFSDSQETQYF | TGTGCCATCAGTTTCTCGGACAGCCAAGAGACCCAGTACTTC
NA | TRBJ2-3 | NA | TRBV28 | CASSLSPDSPSTDTQYF | TGTGCCAGCAGTTTATCTCCCGACAGCCCTAGCACAGATACGCAGTATTTT
few | TRBJ1-2 | TRBD1 | TRBV7-9 | CASSFAQGGNYGYTF | TGTGCCAGCAGCTTCGCACAGGGGGGTAACTATGGCTACACCTTC
NA | TRBJ1-2 | NA | TRBV5-6 | CASSLLTDNYGYTF | TGTGCCAGCAGCCTACTGACAGACAACTATGGCTACACCTTC
NA | TRBJ2-2 | TRBD2 | TRBV9 | CASGKGLAGGPLTDTGELFF | TGTGCCAGCGGCAAGGGACTAGCGGGAGGGCCTCTCACTGACACCGGGGAGCTGTTTTTT
NA | TRBJ1-6 | NA | TRBV13 | CASQENNSPLHF | TGTGCCAGTCAGGAGAATAATTCACCCCTCCACTTT
NA | TRBJ2-5 | NA | TRBV12-3/TRBV12-4 | CASQKGTGQETQYF | TGTGCCAGCCAAAAGGGGACTGGCCAAGAGACCCAGTACTTC
few | TRBJ1-2 | NA | TRBV20-1 | CSARDPSGARGGYTF | TGCAGTGCTAGAGATCCGTCGGGGGCTCGAGGGGGCTACACCTTC